The rows below give T cell receptor beta chains drawn from one sample of a study of shared clonotypes between healthy human individuals. Clones were sequenced by immunoSEQ multiplex PCR, and TCRdb holds only the in-frame ones, with some missing. The repertoire holds some 2.1 million clones, 80% to 95% seen once, with less than 2% in the top ten. Specimen: naive CD8+ T cells from PBMCs. These receptors all come from a man younger than 35 in good health. Some clones in this sample may be carry-over from other donors' samples. CDR3s leave out the opening cysteine and the closing phenylalanine or tryptophan. Size is omitted from some rows. Given values are once, few, many or a class for expanded clones.

J gene,clone size,V gene,CDR3 protein
TRBJ2-5,-,TRBV15,ATSRLVRETQY
TRBJ1-1,few,TRBV11-2,ASSLDLGVTEAF
TRBJ2-7,-,TRBV15,ATSSGLTGKGIPYEQY
TRBJ2-7,-,TRBV11-2,ASSFGLAGGPSYEQY
TRBJ1-1,-,TRBV7-9,ASSPKVTEAF
TRBJ1-1,few,TRBV18,ASSPDWRGDTEAF
TRBJ1-4,-,TRBV5-5,ASSRKPGTGEKLF
TRBJ1-1,-,TRBV7-9,ASSNLGQASTEAF
TRBJ2-1,-,TRBV5-1,ASRDGASSYNEQF
TRBJ2-6,once,TRBV9,ASSVVSGANVLT
TRBJ2-7,-,TRBV27,ASQGLDSYEQY
TRBJ2-7,-,TRBV9,ASSGSVLAGAPYEQY
TRBJ2-3,-,TRBV27,ASSWARGDTQY
TRBJ2-7,-,TRBV5-4,ASSLQSEQY
TRBJ1-1,-,TRBV27,ASSPSVGDRGGTEAF
TRBJ1-4,few,TRBV5-6,ASSRDSKLF
TRBJ1-1,-,TRBV9,ASSARTENTEAF
TRBJ2-7,-,TRBV9,ASSAGGEAYEQY
TRBJ2-5,-,TRBV4-3,ASSQYRQGARGSETQY
TRBJ2-7,-,TRBV29-1,SVEETAYEQY
TRBJ2-7,-,TRBV13,ASSTTGQKGEQY
TRBJ2-1,-,TRBV27,ASSKAGAMRNEQF
TRBJ1-1,-,TRBV28,ASSLNWGGNTEAF
TRBJ2-7,-,TRBV11-2,ASSLGTAYEQY
TRBJ2-7,-,TRBV27,ASSPTPRDRVSYEQY
TRBJ2-3,-,TRBV29-1,SSPLGLALSDTQY
TRBJ1-1,-,TRBV2,ASSGGRGTEAF
TRBJ1-4,-,TRBV7-9,ASSFGGENEKLF
TRBJ1-3,-,TRBV13,ASSLAGNTIY
TRBJ2-7,-,TRBV7-6,ASSLAAGGYEQY
TRBJ1-5,few,TRBV9,ASSGAGYSNQPQH
TRBJ2-7,-,TRBV27,ASSLLGTGAPVEQY